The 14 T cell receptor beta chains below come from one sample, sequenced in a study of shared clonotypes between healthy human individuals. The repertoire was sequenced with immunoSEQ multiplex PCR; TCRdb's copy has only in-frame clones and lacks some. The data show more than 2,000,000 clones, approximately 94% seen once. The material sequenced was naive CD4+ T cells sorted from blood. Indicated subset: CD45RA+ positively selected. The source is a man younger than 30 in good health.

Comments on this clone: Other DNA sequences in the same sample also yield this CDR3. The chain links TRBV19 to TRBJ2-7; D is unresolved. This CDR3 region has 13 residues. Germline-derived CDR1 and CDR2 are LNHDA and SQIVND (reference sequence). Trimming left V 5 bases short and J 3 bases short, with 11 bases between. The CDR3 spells CASSPRVSYEQYF. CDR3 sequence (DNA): TGTGCCAGTAGTCCTCGGGTCAGCTACGAGCAGTACTTC.

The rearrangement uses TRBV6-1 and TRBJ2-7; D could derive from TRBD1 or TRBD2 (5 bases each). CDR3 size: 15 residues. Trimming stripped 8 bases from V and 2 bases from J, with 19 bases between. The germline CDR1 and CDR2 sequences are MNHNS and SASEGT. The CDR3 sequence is CASQLEGRGTYEQYF. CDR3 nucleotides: TGTGCCAGCCAACTAGAGGGGCGAGGGACCTACGAGCAGTACTTC.

CDR3 region: CSVAEQDNQPQHF. DNA of the CDR3: TGCAGCGTTGCAGAACAAGACAATCAGCCCCAGCATTTT. V is TRBV29-1 and J is TRBJ1-5; no definite D call. Germline CDR1 SQVTM, CDR2 ANQGSEA. This CDR3 is 13 amino acids long. The ends were cut back, 4 bases at V and 3 bases at J, with 10 bases in the middle.

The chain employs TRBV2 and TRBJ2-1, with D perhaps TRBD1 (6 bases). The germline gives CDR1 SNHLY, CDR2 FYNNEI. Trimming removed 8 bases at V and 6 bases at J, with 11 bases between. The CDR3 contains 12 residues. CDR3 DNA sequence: TGTGCCAGCTCTGGGGGCGTCAATGAGCAGTTCTTC. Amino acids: CASSGGVNEQFF.

In DNA form, the CDR3 reads TGTGCCAGCACCCGACAGGGGTGGGAGCAGTACTTC. Translated: CASTRQGWEQYF. The chain couples TRBV28 to TRBJ2-7; 8 positions match TRBD1. Losses at the gene ends were 7 bases for V and 7 bases for J; bases not matched to a gene: 6. Per germline, CDR1 MDHEN and CDR2 SYDVKM. This CDR3 region has 12 residues. Supplemented by reference TRBV28 and TRBJ2-7, the full variable domain reads DVKVTQSSRYLVKRTGEKVFLECVQDMDHENMFWYRQDPGLGLRLIYFSYDVKMKEKGDIPEGYSVSREKKERFSLILESASTNQTSMYLCASTRQGWEQYFGPGTRLTVT.

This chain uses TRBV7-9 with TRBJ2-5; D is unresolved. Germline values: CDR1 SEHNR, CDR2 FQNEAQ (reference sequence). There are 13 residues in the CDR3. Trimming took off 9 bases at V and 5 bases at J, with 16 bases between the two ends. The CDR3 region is CASREWVRETQYF. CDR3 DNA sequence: TGTGCCAGTCGCGAGTGGGTCCGGGAGACCCAGTACTTC.

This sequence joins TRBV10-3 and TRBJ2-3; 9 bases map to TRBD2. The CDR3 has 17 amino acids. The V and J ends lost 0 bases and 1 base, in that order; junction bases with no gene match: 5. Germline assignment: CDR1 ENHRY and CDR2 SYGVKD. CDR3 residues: CAISESRSGGRTDTQYF. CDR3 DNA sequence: TGTGCCATCAGTGAGTCAAGAAGCGGGGGGCGCACAGATACGCAGTATTTT.

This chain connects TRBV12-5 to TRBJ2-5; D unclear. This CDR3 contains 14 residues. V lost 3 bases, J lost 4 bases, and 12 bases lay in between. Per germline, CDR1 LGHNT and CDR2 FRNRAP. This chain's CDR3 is CASGFSREIETQYF. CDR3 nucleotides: TGTGCTAGTGGTTTCTCTAGGGAAATAGAGACCCAGTACTTC.

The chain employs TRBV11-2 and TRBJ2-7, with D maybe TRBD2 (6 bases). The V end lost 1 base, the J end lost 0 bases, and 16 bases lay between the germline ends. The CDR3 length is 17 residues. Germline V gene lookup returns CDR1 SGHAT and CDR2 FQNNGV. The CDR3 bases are TGTGCCAGCAGCTTAGGACGATGGGGTAGCGGCTCCTACGAGCAGTACTTC. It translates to CASSLGRWGSGSYEQYF.

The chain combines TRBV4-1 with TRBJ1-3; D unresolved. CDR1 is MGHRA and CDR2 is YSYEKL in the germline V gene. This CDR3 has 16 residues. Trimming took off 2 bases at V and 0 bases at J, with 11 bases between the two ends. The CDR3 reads CASSQPAQDSGNTIYF. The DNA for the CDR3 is TGCGCCAGCAGCCAACCGGCACAAGACTCTGGAAACACCATATATTTT.

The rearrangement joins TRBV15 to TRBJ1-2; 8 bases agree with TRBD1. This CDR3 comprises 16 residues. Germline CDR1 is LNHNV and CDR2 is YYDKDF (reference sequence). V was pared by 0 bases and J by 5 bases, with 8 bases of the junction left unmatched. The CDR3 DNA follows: TGTGCCACCAGCAGAGATCCCGGACAGGGCCAGTATGGCTACACCTTC. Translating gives CATSRDPGQGQYGYTF.

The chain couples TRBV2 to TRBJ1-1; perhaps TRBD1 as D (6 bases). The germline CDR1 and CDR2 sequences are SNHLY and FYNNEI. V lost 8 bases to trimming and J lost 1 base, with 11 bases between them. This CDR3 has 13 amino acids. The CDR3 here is CASCGQPNTEAFF. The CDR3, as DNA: TGTGCCAGCTGCGGACAGCCGAACACTGAAGCTTTCTTT.

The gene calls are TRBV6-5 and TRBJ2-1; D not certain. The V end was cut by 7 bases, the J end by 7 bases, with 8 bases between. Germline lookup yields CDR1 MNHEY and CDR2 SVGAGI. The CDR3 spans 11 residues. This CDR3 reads CASKELNEQFF. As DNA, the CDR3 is TGTGCCAGCAAAGAACTTAATGAGCAGTTCTTC.

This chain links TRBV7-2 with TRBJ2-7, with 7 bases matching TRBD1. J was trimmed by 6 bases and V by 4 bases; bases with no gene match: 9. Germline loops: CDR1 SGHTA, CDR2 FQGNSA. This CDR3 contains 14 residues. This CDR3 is CASSSISTGSEQYF. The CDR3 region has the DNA TGTGCCAGCAGCTCCATTTCGACAGGGTCCGAGCAGTACTTC. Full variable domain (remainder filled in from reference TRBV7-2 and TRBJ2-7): GAGVSQSPSNKVTEKGKDVELRCDPISGHTALYWYRQSLGQGLEFLIYFQGNSAPDKSGLPSDRFSAERTGGSVSTLTIQRTQQEDSAVYLCASSSISTGSEQYFGPGTRLTVT.